A selection of T cell receptor beta chains follows, all from one sample in a study of radiotherapy plus CTLA-4 blockade in lung cancer. The method was immunoSEQ multiplex PCR; TCRdb's version includes in-frame clones alone and lacks a portion of them. The sample has about 98,000 clones; about 90% are singletons. The specimen comprised peripheral blood, sampled from a patient treated with radiotherapy plus ipilimumab. These receptors all stem from a human donor with non-small cell lung cancer that progressed on radiotherapy plus ipilimumab. Each CDR3 is given with its conserved first and last residue. The D gene is left open where the match is weak. Where a row states a size, it is once, few, many or the class of an expanded clone; other rows omit it.

J | D | V | size | CDR3 | DNA
TRBJ2-3 | NA | TRBV27 | NA | CASSLYLLSDTQYF | TGTGCCAGCAGCCTATATCTTTTATCCGATACGCAGTATTTT
TRBJ1-2 | NA | TRBV6-6 | NA | CASSRPGRINYGYTF | TGTGCCAGCAGTCGTCCTGGACGGATTAACTATGGCTACACCTTC
TRBJ2-2 | TRBD2 | TRBV11-2 | once | CASSLYGRGGELFF | TGTGCCAGCAGCTTATACGGGAGGGGCGGGGAGCTGTTTTTT
TRBJ2-5 | TRBD1 | TRBV5-4 | NA | CASSRGQGQETQYF | TGTGCCAGCAGCCGCGGACAGGGACAAGAGACCCAGTACTTC
TRBJ2-2 | NA | TRBV2 | few | CASSVGGNTGELFF | TGTGCCAGCAGTGTTGGGGGCAACACCGGGGAGCTGTTTTTT
TRBJ2-7 | NA | TRBV4-1 | NA | CASSQVETASYEQYF | TGCGCCAGCAGCCAAGTTGAGACGGCCTCCTACGAGCAGTACTTC
TRBJ2-7 | NA | TRBV10-3 | NA | CAISESTGGTYEQYF | TGTGCCATCAGTGAGTCAACCGGAGGCACCTACGAGCAGTACTTC
TRBJ2-7 | NA | TRBV11-2 | NA | CASSLVQGSDEQYF | TGTGCCAGCAGCTTAGTTCAGGGAAGTGACGAGCAGTACTTC
TRBJ2-7 | NA | TRBV5-1 | NA | CASSFPPSYEQYF | TGCGCCAGCAGCTTTCCGCCCTCCTACGAGCAGTACTTC
TRBJ1-2 | NA | TRBV5-6 | NA | CASSPRAGGGYGYTF | TGTGCCAGCAGCCCCCGGGCCGGGGGTGGGTATGGCTACACCTTC
TRBJ2-5 | NA | TRBV6-6 | few | CASSYWTDQETQYF | TGTGCCAGCAGTTACTGGACGGACCAAGAGACCCAGTACTTC
TRBJ1-2 | NA | TRBV2 | NA | CASSILGEGYTF | TGTGCCAGCAGCATCCTGGGAGAAGGCTACACCTTC
TRBJ2-3 | NA | TRBV29-1 | NA | CSVDLGLGTDTQYF | TGCAGCGTTGATTTGGGACTCGGCACAGATACGCAGTATTTT
TRBJ1-4 | TRBD1 | TRBV5-1 | once | CASSSRTGAPGFNEKLFF | TGCGCCAGCAGTTCTCGGACAGGGGCGCCGGGCTTTAATGAAAAACTGTTTTTT
TRBJ2-2 | NA | TRBV14 | NA | CASSQDGGLLGVGELFF | TGTGCCAGCAGCCAAGACGGTGGTCTCCTCGGGGTCGGGGAGCTGTTTTTT
TRBJ2-7 | NA | TRBV6-1 | NA | CASSEASPRPSYEQYF | TGTGCCAGCAGTGAAGCGAGCCCCCGCCCCTCATACGAGCAGTACTTC
TRBJ1-2 | NA | TRBV5-4 | NA | CASSLQGGGYTF | TGTGCCAGCAGCTTGCAGGGCGGCGGCTACACCTTC
TRBJ2-1 | NA | TRBV2 | NA | CASSPRTGSNEQFF | TGTGCCAGCAGTCCAAGGACCGGGAGCAATGAGCAGTTCTTC
TRBJ1-2 | NA | TRBV19 | NA | CASSPYPSTGYGYTF | TGTGCCAGTAGCCCATACCCCTCCACAGGGTATGGCTACACCTTC
TRBJ2-2 | NA | TRBV10-1 | NA | CASSDGTPGELFF | TGCGCCAGCAGTGACGGGACTCCCGGGGAGCTGTTTTTT
TRBJ2-3 | TRBD2 | TRBV5-1 | NA | CASSLGSAGGSVTDTQYF | TGCGCCAGCAGCTTGGGTTCGGCGGGAGGGTCGGTCACAGATACGCAGTATTTT
TRBJ2-1 | TRBD1 | TRBV7-3 | NA | CASSKRTGEEGEQFF | TGTGCCAGCAGCAAAAGGACAGGGGAGGAGGGTGAGCAGTTCTTC
TRBJ1-2 | TRBD1 | TRBV19 | NA | CASRGQGTGYTF | TGTGCCAGTAGGGGACAGGGAACTGGCTACACCTTC
TRBJ2-2 | TRBD1 | TRBV2 | once | CASSKGQDGAGELFF | TGTGCCAGCAGTAAGGGACAGGACGGGGCCGGGGAGCTGTTTTTT
TRBJ2-1 | NA | TRBV11-2 | NA | CASSPVNEQFF | TGTGCCAGCAGCCCTGTCAATGAGCAGTTCTTC
TRBJ2-7 | NA | TRBV7-9 | NA | CASSLDTNSYEQYF | TGTGCCAGCAGCTTAGATACGAACTCCTACGAGCAGTACTTC
TRBJ1-1 | NA | TRBV5-1 | NA | CASSPQENTEAFF | TGCGCCAGCAGCCCCCAAGAGAACACTGAAGCTTTCTTT
TRBJ1-1 | NA | TRBV6-5 | once | CASSSPAEEITEAFF | TGTGCCAGCAGTTCACCTGCAGAAGAGATAACTGAAGCTTTCTTT
TRBJ2-1 | TRBD1 | TRBV5-1 | NA | CASSDRDRGGNEQFF | TGCGCCAGCAGCGACCGGGACAGGGGCGGCAATGAGCAGTTCTTC
TRBJ2-5 | NA | TRBV6-6 | once | CASSAWTEQETQYF | TGTGCCAGCAGTGCCTGGACAGAGCAAGAGACCCAGTACTTC
TRBJ1-1 | NA | TRBV7-2 | NA | CASSLYNTEAFF | TGTGCCAGCAGCTTATACAACACTGAAGCTTTCTTT
TRBJ2-7 | NA | TRBV11-2 | NA | CASSTLRSYEQYF | TGTGCCAGCTCGACTCTCAGGTCCTACGAGCAGTACTTC
TRBJ1-1 | NA | TRBV18 | NA | CASSPPGLHTEAFF | TGTGCCAGCTCACCACCCGGACTCCACACTGAAGCTTTCTTT
TRBJ1-1 | TRBD1 | TRBV30 | NA | CAGTGIGTEAFF | TGTGCCGGGACAGGGATAGGGACTGAAGCTTTCTTT
TRBJ2-1 | NA | TRBV9 | NA | CASSVQGHGNEQFF | TGTGCCAGCAGCGTTCAGGGACACGGCAATGAGCAGTTCTTC
TRBJ2-3 | TRBD1 | TRBV5-1 | NA | CASSPAGGQGAIRDTQYF | TGCGCCAGCAGCCCCGCGGGGGGACAGGGGGCCATTCGGGATACGCAGTATTTT
TRBJ2-5 | NA | TRBV7-3 | NA | CASSLGQWETQYF | TGTGCCAGCAGCTTAGGTCAATGGGAGACCCAGTACTTC
TRBJ1-1 | NA | TRBV6-1 | NA | CASSDPGNEAFF | TGTGCCAGCAGTGATCCAGGGAATGAAGCTTTCTTT
TRBJ1-2 | TRBD1 | TRBV28 | NA | CASNRQGKNYGYTF | TGTGCCAGCAACCGACAGGGCAAAAACTATGGCTACACCTTC
TRBJ2-1 | TRBD2 | TRBV30 | NA | CAWSVQRDSNEQFF | TGTGCCTGGAGTGTCCAGCGGGACTCCAATGAGCAGTTCTTC
TRBJ2-7 | NA | TRBV6-6 | NA | CASSYSEQHEQYF | TGTGCCAGCAGTTACTCGGAACAGCACGAGCAGTACTTC
TRBJ2-1 | NA | TRBV4-2 | NA | CASSQAGIGANEQFF | TGTGCCAGCAGCCAAGCCGGGATAGGGGCCAATGAGCAGTTCTTC
TRBJ2-4 | NA | TRBV27 | NA | CASSLRAKNIQYF | TGTGCCAGCAGTTTAAGAGCCAAAAACATTCAGTACTTC
TRBJ2-5 | NA | TRBV6-5 | NA | CASSYSRLLGETQYF | TGTGCCAGCAGTTACTCACGGCTCCTAGGGGAGACCCAGTACTTC
TRBJ1-1 | TRBD1 | TRBV7-9 | NA | CASSLDRGLLGNTEAFF | TGTGCCAGCAGCTTAGACAGGGGGCTACTCGGGAACACTGAAGCTTTCTTT
TRBJ1-2 | TRBD1 | TRBV4-1 | NA | CASSQEGPYPGTGNYGYTF | TGCGCCAGCAGCCAAGAAGGACCCTATCCCGGGACAGGAAACTATGGCTACACCTTC
TRBJ1-4 | NA | TRBV15 | NA | CATSRAAGSATNEKLFF | TGTGCCACCAGCAGAGCGGCAGGCTCCGCAACTAATGAAAAACTGTTTTTT
TRBJ2-2 | TRBD2 | TRBV7-8 | NA | CASSLGGRATGELFF | TGTGCCAGCAGCTTAGGGGGGAGGGCCACCGGGGAGCTGTTTTTT